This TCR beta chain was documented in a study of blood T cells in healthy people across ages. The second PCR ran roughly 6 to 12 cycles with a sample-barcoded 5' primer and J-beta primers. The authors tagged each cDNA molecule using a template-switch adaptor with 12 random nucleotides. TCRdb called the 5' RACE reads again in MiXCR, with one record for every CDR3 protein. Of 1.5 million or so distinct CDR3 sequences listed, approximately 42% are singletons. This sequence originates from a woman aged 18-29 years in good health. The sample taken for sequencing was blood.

CDR3 residues: CASSDSFRGRNEQFF. The DNA of the CDR3 is TGTGCCAGCAGTGACTCATTCAGGGGCAGGAATGAGCAGTTCTTC. The V and J genes are TRBV6-4 and TRBJ2-1, with D maybe TRBD1 (6 bases). Germline lookup yields CDR1 MRHNA and CDR2 SNTAGT. The CDR3 sequence is 15 residues long. V was pared by 0 bases and J by 7 bases, with 13 bases between.